Below, 28 T cell receptor beta chains from the same sample are listed, as sequenced in a study of blood T cell repertoires in COVID-19. The assay was immunoSEQ multiplex PCR, and TCRdb's table has in-frame clones only and misses some. Of 250,000 to 300,000 clones detected, about 88% appear once; the ten largest clones hold 10% to 12%. Input material: peripheral blood. The receptors originated from a woman aged 25 to 39 with COVID-19, enrolled during active disease.

In DNA, the CDR3 is TGTGCCAGCAGCCTGAGATGGAGCGGGAGGTTTTACGAGCAGTACTTC. Translating it yields CASSLRWSGRFYEQYF. V gene TRBV3-1 (or the pseudogene TRBV3-2) combines with J gene TRBJ2-7; 9 bases align to TRBD2. Germline V CDR1 and CDR2: LGHDT, YNNKEL (reference sequence). The V segment lost 4 bases and the J segment 4 bases; nucleotides outside the gene matches: 11. CDR3 size: 16 residues.

The chain couples TRBV4-1 to TRBJ1-3, with D possibly being TRBD1 (5 bases). From germline, CDR1 is MGHRA and CDR2 YSYEKL. V was shortened by 3 bases and J by 3 bases, with 15 bases between the two germline ends. The CDR3 covers 16 residues. Here the CDR3 reads CASSHPLTELGNTIYF. CDR3 coding DNA: TGCGCCAGCAGCCACCCCTTGACAGAGCTTGGAAACACCATATATTTT.

The CDR3, as DNA: TGTGCCAGTAGGGTAGCGGGAGGGCCCGTCGATGAGCAGTTCTTC. This gives the protein CASRVAGGPVDEQFF. The chain links TRBV19 to TRBJ2-1; 11 bases align to TRBD2. The V gene's germline CDR1 is LNHDA and CDR2 SQIVND (reference sequence). This CDR3 region has 15 residues. The V segment lost 6 bases and the J segment 8 bases; nucleotides outside the gene matches: 9. Complete variable domain (other parts from reference TRBV19 and TRBJ2-1): DGGITQSPKYLFRKEGQNVTLSCEQNLNHDAMYWYRQDPGQGLRLIYYSQIVNDFQKGDIAEGYSVSREKKESFPLTVTSAQKNPTAFYLCASRVAGGPVDEQFFGPGTRLTVL.

This clone was seen more than once but under ten times. The chain uses TRBV25-1 and TRBJ2-7, with 12 bases matching TRBD1. CDR1 and CDR2 (germline): MGHDK, SYGVNS. The CDR3 runs 18 residues. Trimming at V came to 4 bases and at J to 0 bases, leaving 10 bases not matched to a gene. CDR3 coding DNA: TGTGCCAGCAGTGGCCCCCCGGGACAGGGGGCTGGCTCCTACGAGCAGTACTTC. Amino acid sequence: CASSGPPGQGAGSYEQYF.

CDR3 coding DNA: TGTGCCAGCAGAACCGGGACTAGCCACTACAATGAGCAGTTCTTC. Its protein is CASRTGTSHYNEQFF. The rearrangement uses TRBV3-1 (or the pseudogene TRBV3-2) and TRBJ2-1, with 9 bases matching TRBD2. V lost 6 bases to trimming and J lost 3 bases; unmatched junction nucleotides: 6. The CDR3 loop spans 15 amino acids. Per germline, CDR1 LGHDT and CDR2 YNNKEL (reference sequence).

The CDR3 sequence: CASSFSGAYSPLHF. CDR3 DNA sequence: TGTGCCAGCAGCTTTTCAGGGGCCTATTCACCCCTCCACTTT. This chain joins TRBV5-6 and TRBJ1-6; tentative D call: TRBD1 (6 bases). CDR1 and CDR2 from the germline V gene are SGHDT and YYEEEE. This CDR3 is built from 14 residues. Trimming took 2 bases from V and 8 from J, leaving 11 bases between them.

This clone was seen only once. This sequence joins TRBV5-4 and TRBJ2-5, with D maybe TRBD2 (6 bases). The CDR3 is 13 amino acids. V lost 4 bases to trimming and J lost 5 bases, with 12 bases between them. Germline CDR1 is SGHNT and CDR2 is YYREEE (reference sequence). The CDR3 reads CASSRDLAETQYF. The CDR3 nucleotides are TGTGCCAGCAGCCGGGACTTAGCTGAGACCCAGTACTTC.

This clone was seen more than once but under ten times. The chain uses TRBV6-5 and TRBJ2-5; D not resolved. V was trimmed by 6 bases and J by 2 bases, leaving 7 bases between them. CDR1 is MNHEY, CDR2 SVGAGI, per germline. The length of the CDR3 is 12 residues. The CDR3 loop is CASRERQETQYF. The CDR3 DNA reads as TGTGCCAGCAGAGAGAGGCAAGAGACCCAGTACTTC.

V gene TRBV28 combines with J gene TRBJ1-5; TRBD1 aligns across 11 bases. CDR3 length: 18 amino acids. V gave up 5 bases and J gave up 6 bases; unmatched junction bases: 15. CDR1 and CDR2 (germline): MDHEN, SYDVKM. The CDR3 protein is CASSNEVVGQGVVQPQHF. CDR3 sequence (DNA): TGTGCCAGCAGTAACGAGGTCGTGGGACAGGGGGTTGTTCAGCCCCAGCATTTT.

The rearrangement links TRBV4-3 to TRBJ1-2, with D perhaps TRBD1 (5 bases). This CDR3 contains 17 residues. From germline, CDR1 is LGHNA and CDR2 YSLEER. V gave up 1 base and J gave up 4 bases, with 19 bases separating them. The CDR3, as DNA: TGCGCCAGCAGCCAAGGGATAGGGGAGGGGTTGGGCTATGGCTACACCTTC. Protein product: CASSQGIGEGLGYGYTF.

J is TRBJ2-7 and V is TRBV30; no clear D. The CDR3 has 15 amino acids. V was pared by 3 bases and J by 0 bases, with 15 bases between. Germline V gene sequence: CDR1 GTSNPN, CDR2 SVGIG (reference sequence). In DNA, the CDR3 is TGTGCCTGGAGCCCAAACGACTGGAGCTCCTACGAGCAGTACTTC. This translates into CAWSPNDWSSYEQYF. The variable domain in full, with the rest retrieved from reference TRBV30 and TRBJ2-7, is SQTIHQWPATLVQPVGSPLSLECTVEGTSNPNLYWYRQAAGRGLQLLFYSVGIGQISSEVPQNLSASRPQDRQFILSSKKLLLSDSGFYLCAWSPNDWSSYEQYFGPGTRLTVT.

The chain joins TRBV29-1 to TRBJ2-5; D is undetermined. CDR3 length: 14 residues. The germline gives CDR1 SQVTM, CDR2 ANQGSEA. Trimming removed 1 base at V and 3 bases at J, with 12 bases between. The CDR3 nucleotides are TGCAGCGTTGAAGGCGACGAGGTGAAAGAGACCCAGTACTTC. Its protein product is CSVEGDEVKETQYF.

Written as DNA, the CDR3 is TGTGCCAGCAGTTACCGGGCTAGCGGCACAGATACGCAGTATTTT. It translates to CASSYRASGTDTQYF. The chain couples TRBV6-2 or TRBV6-3 to TRBJ2-3; D is possibly TRBD2 (6 bases). From germline, CDR1 is MNHEY and CDR2 SVGEGT. The ends were cut back, 2 bases at V and 1 base at J, with 10 bases in the middle. CDR3 size: 15 residues.

J is TRBJ2-3 and V is TRBV2; 10 bases line up with TRBD2. With V trimmed by 7 bases and J by 13 bases, 11 bases remained unmatched. Germline assignment: CDR1 SNHLY and CDR2 FYNNEI. The CDR3 is made up of 13 amino acids. The CDR3 DNA is TGTGCCAGCAAGCGGGAGGGCCGGTTGGGGGAGTATTTT. It encodes CASKREGRLGEYF.

This clone was picked up one time. V is TRBV28 and J is TRBJ1-2; 9 bases match TRBD1. The V gene's germline CDR1 is MDHEN and CDR2 SYDVKM. This CDR3 has 12 residues. V lost 10 bases and J lost 4; bases outside the gene matches: 4. Here the CDR3 reads CATRQGGYGYTF. Written as DNA, the CDR3 is TGTGCCACCCGACAGGGGGGCTATGGCTACACCTTC.

The V gene is TRBV7-9, the J gene TRBJ2-5; 7 nucleotides match TRBD1. CDR1 is SEHNR and CDR2 is FQNEAQ in the germline V gene (reference sequence). The CDR3 is 16 amino acids. The V gene end was trimmed by 4 bases and the J gene end by 5 bases; junction bases not matched to a gene: 13. The CDR3 here is CASSSRAGGSVETQYF. CDR3 bases: TGTGCCAGCAGCTCTCGGGCAGGGGGTTCCGTGGAGACCCAGTACTTC.

This chain connects TRBV3-1 (or the pseudogene TRBV3-2) to TRBJ2-2; 13 bases are shared with TRBD2. The CDR3 extends over 19 amino acids. V was clipped by 3 bases and J by 7 bases; unmatched bases: 14. CDR1 and CDR2 from the germline V gene are LGHDT and YNNKEL (reference sequence). The CDR3 reads CASSHLGTSGKVRVGELFF. The CDR3 coding sequence is TGTGCCAGCAGCCACCTAGGGACTAGCGGGAAGGTGCGTGTCGGGGAGCTGTTTTTT.

The V call is TRBV6-2 or TRBV6-3, the J call TRBJ1-2; no clear D. Germline V gene data show CDR1 as MNHEY and CDR2 as SVGEGT. The CDR3 sequence is 15 residues long. The ends were cut back, 5 bases at V and 4 bases at J, with 17 bases in the middle. The CDR3 region has the DNA TGTGCCAGCAGTGCATCAGGTTTGGGTTTCTATGGCTACACCTTC. As protein: CASSASGLGFYGYTF.

This clone has just a few counts. The rearrangement joins TRBV28 to TRBJ1-1, with D possibly TRBD1 on 6 matching bases. The germline V gene encodes CDR1 MDHEN and CDR2 SYDVKM. This CDR3 has 16 amino acids. Trimming cost V 6 bases and J 4 bases, with 21 bases left between them. CDR3 sequence (DNA): TGTGCCAGCAGCCTCCCCAAACAGGGAAGGGCCACTGAAGCTTTCTTT. Protein product: CASSLPKQGRATEAFF.

The gene calls are TRBV5-4 and TRBJ2-5; weak D call: TRBD1 (6 bases). Germline V gives CDR1 SGHNT, CDR2 YYREEE (reference sequence). The CDR3 contains 15 residues. V lost 6 bases to trimming and J lost 5 bases, with 20 bases between them. The DNA of the CDR3 is TGTGCCAGCACCCGGCAGGGGTCTTTTGGGGAGACCCAGTACTTC. This gives the protein CASTRQGSFGETQYF. The whole variable domain, remainder taken from reference TRBV5-4 and TRBJ2-5, is ETGVTQSPTHLIKTRGQQVTLRCSSQSGHNTVSWYQQALGQGPQFIFQYYREEENGRGNFPPRFSGLQFPNYSSELNVNALELDDSALYLCASTRQGSFGETQYFGPGTRLLVL.

The rearrangement uses TRBV19 and TRBJ2-7; D may be TRBD1 (7 bases). Between the trimmed V and J ends, which lost 1 base and 0 bases, there was a span of 10 bases. The CDR3 extends over 15 amino acids. Germline-derived CDR1 and CDR2 are LNHDA and SQIVND (reference sequence). The CDR3 spells CASSIAQGGSYEQYF. The CDR3 DNA sequence: TGTGCCAGTAGTATAGCGCAGGGGGGCTCCTACGAGCAGTACTTC.

This chain connects TRBV7-6 to TRBJ2-7; 11 bases match TRBD1. CDR1 and CDR2 (germline): SGHVS, FNYEAQ. The CDR3 totals 16 residues. The V segment lost 4 bases and the J segment 1 base; nucleotides outside the gene matches: 6. CDR3 coding DNA: TGTGCCAGCAGCTGGGATGGACAGGGGGCATCCTACGAGCAGTACTTC. It yields the protein CASSWDGQGASYEQYF.

The count of this clone is one. The rearrangement uses TRBV29-1 and TRBJ1-2; D might be TRBD1 (5 bases). Germline assignment: CDR1 SQVTM and CDR2 ANQGSEA. Trimming took 2 bases from V and 6 from J, leaving 10 bases between them. This CDR3 region has 12 residues. The CDR3, as DNA: TGCAGCGTTGAACCAGGGTCGGATGGCTACACCTTC. It codes for CSVEPGSDGYTF.

The chain carries TRBV28 and TRBJ1-5; D is ambiguous. CDR3 length equals 15 residues. Trimming took off 7 bases at V and 0 bases at J, with 13 bases between the two ends. Germline V gene sequence: CDR1 MDHEN, CDR2 SYDVKM. The CDR3 DNA sequence: TGTGCCAGCACCTCGGGGATTTATAGCAATCAGCCCCAGCATTTT. This codes for CASTSGIYSNQPQHF.

The V call is TRBV7-8, the J call TRBJ1-1; a possible D gene is TRBD1 (5 bases). CDR1 is SGHVS and CDR2 is FQNEAQ in the germline V gene. This CDR3 spans 14 amino acids. Trimming left V 1 base short and J 4 bases short, with 10 bases between. CDR3 coding DNA: TGTGCCAGCAGCTTAGAGGCAGGGATCACTGAAGCTTTCTTT. Its translation is CASSLEAGITEAFF.

The rearrangement links TRBV5-1 to TRBJ1-5; TRBD1 matches 8 bases. The germline V gene has CDR1 SGHRS and CDR2 YFSETQ. The V gene end was trimmed by 3 bases and the J gene end by 9 bases; junction bases not matched to a gene: 11. The CDR3 extends over 15 amino acids. The CDR3 DNA reads TGCGCCAGCAGCTGGGGGGCAGGGGGCGGTTGGCCCCAGCATTTT. This encodes CASSWGAGGGWPQHF.

The V gene is TRBV4-1, the J gene TRBJ2-7; 11 bases align to TRBD2. This CDR3 has 15 amino acids. Germline V gives CDR1 MGHRA, CDR2 YSYEKL. The J segment lost 5 bases and the V segment lost 5 bases, leaving 8 bases of the junction unmatched. The CDR3: CASSVLLAGVDEQYF. The CDR3 DNA follows: TGCGCCAGCAGCGTCCTACTAGCGGGAGTGGACGAGCAGTACTTC.

This chain connects TRBV18 to TRBJ1-1; 7 nucleotides align to TRBD1. The CDR3 is made up of 16 amino acids. Per germline, CDR1 KGHSH and CDR2 LQKENI. V was clipped by 2 bases and J by 0 bases; unmatched bases: 6. CDR3 sequence: CASSPWTGAVNTEAFF. CDR3 coding DNA: TGTGCCAGCTCACCATGGACAGGTGCAGTGAACACTGAAGCTTTCTTT.